Each of the 7 T cell receptor beta chains below was sequenced from the same sample in a study of cytomegalovirus exposure and HLA in healthy donors. Profiling relied on immunoSEQ multiplex PCR, and the TCRdb table lists in-frame clones only, not all of them. The table lists around 240,000 clones, roughly 90% of them singletons, with 0.35% to 0.4% in the top ten. Material: PBMCs. The receptors originated from a woman under 30 in good health and CMV-seronegative.

The chain links TRBV9 to TRBJ2-2; 15 positions agree with TRBD2. The CDR3 consists of 16 residues. Germline V lookup: CDR1 SGDLS, CDR2 YYNGEE. V lost 4 bases to trimming and J lost 6 bases; unmatched junction nucleotides: 4. The DNA of the CDR3 is TGTGCCAGCAGCCTCCGGACTAGCGGGGGGGCCGGGGAGCTGTTTTTT. Its protein is CASSLRTSGGAGELFF. The entire variable domain, with the rest obtained from reference TRBV9 and TRBJ2-2, is as follows: DSGVTQTPKHLITATGQRVTLRCSPRSGDLSVYWYQQSLDQGLQFLIQYYNGEERAKGNILERFSAQQFPDLHSELNLSSLELGDSALYFCASSLRTSGGAGELFFGEGSRLTVL.

The chain joins TRBV7-9 to TRBJ1-2, with 7 bases that match TRBD1. Trimming cost V 3 bases and J 11 bases; bases outside gene matches: 9. The CDR3 contains 13 residues. Germline CDR1 reads SEHNR; CDR2 reads FQNEAQ (reference sequence). The CDR3 coding sequence is TGTGCCAGCAGCTTGCCAAGGGGGCTGCGTTACACCTTC. Translating gives CASSLPRGLRYTF.

The chain employs TRBV5-6 and TRBJ1-1; TRBD1 might be the D (6 bases). This CDR3 comprises 16 residues. V dropped 4 bases and J dropped 1 base, with 17 bases sitting between them. Germline V lookup: CDR1 SGHDT, CDR2 YYEEEE. As DNA, the CDR3 is TGTGCCAGCAGCCCGACCTGGGGGGGCGCGAACACTGAAGCTTTCTTT. Protein: CASSPTWGGANTEAFF.

Turning to this clone: Germline and junction disagree at one end, which may indicate a read error. The chain couples TRBV7-7 to TRBJ2-5; D may be TRBD2 (6 bases). Germline V CDR1 and CDR2: SSHAT, FNYEAQ (reference sequence). CDR3 length equals 15 residues. CDR3 region: CASSSGDEYQETQYF. The CDR3, as DNA: TGTGCTAGCAGCTCGGGGGACGAGTACCAAGAGACCCAGTACTTC.

This clone was counted between two and nine times. The chain is built from TRBV5-1 and TRBJ2-7, with D unclear. V was clipped by 1 base and J by 3 bases, with 5 bases between them. The germline CDR1 and CDR2 sequences are SGHRS and YFSETQ. This CDR3 has 12 residues. The CDR3 DNA follows: TGCGCCAGCAGCTTGTGTAGCTACGAGCAGTACGTC. It codes for CASSLCSYEQYV.

In the case of this clone: Other DNA sequences in the sample encode the same CDR3. This chain links TRBV28 with TRBJ1-2; 7 bases line up with TRBD1. The CDR3 loop spans 12 amino acids. CDR1 is MDHEN, CDR2 SYDVKM, per germline. After removal of 6 bases from V and 4 bases from J, the junction contained 2 bases not matched to a gene. The CDR3 loop is CASSRQGYGYTF. The CDR3 DNA reads TGTGCCAGCAGCCGACAGGGCTATGGCTACACCTTC.

This rearrangement joins TRBV20-1 to TRBJ2-5; a weak D match, TRBD2 (5 bases). CDR3 length equals 11 residues. The V end was cut by 1 base, the J end by 7 bases, with 7 bases between. Germline V gene lookup returns CDR1 DFQATT and CDR2 SNEGSKA (reference sequence). CDR3 sequence (DNA): TGCAGTGCTAGAGTCAGCGGGACCCAGTACTTC. Its translation: CSARVSGTQYF.